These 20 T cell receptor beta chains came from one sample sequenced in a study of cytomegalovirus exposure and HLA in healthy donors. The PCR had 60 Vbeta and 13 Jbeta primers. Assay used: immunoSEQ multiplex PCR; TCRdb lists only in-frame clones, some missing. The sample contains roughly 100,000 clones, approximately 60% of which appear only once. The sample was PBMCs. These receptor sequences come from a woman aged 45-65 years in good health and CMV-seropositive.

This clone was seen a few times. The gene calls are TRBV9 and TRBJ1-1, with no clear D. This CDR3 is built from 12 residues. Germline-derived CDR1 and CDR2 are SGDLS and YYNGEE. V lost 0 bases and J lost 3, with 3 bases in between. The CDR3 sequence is CASSVADTEAFF. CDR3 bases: TGTGCCAGCAGCGTAGCGGACACTGAAGCTTTCTTT.

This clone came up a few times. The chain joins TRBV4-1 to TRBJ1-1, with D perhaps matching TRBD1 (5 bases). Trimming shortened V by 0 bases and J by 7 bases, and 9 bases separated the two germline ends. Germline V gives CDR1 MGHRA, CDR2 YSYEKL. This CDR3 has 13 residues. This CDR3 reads CASSQDRRGEAFF. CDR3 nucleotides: TGCGCCAGCAGCCAAGATCGGAGGGGTGAAGCTTTCTTT.

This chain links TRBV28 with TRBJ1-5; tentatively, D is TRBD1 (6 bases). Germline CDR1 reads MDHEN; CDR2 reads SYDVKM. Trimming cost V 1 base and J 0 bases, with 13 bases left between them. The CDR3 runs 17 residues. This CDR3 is CASSLSRGVNSNQPQHF. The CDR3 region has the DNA TGTGCCAGCAGTTTATCCAGGGGAGTTAATAGCAATCAGCCCCAGCATTTT. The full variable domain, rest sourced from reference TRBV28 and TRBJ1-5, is DVKVTQSSRYLVKRTGEKVFLECVQDMDHENMFWYRQDPGLGLRLIYFSYDVKMKEKGDIPEGYSVSREKKERFSLILESASTNQTSMYLCASSLSRGVNSNQPQHFGDGTRLSIL.

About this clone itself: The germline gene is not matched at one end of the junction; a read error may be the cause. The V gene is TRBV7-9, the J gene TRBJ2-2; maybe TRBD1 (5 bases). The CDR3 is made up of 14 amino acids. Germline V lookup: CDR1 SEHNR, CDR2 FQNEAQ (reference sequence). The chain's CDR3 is CSSSFQGWAGELFF. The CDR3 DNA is TGTTCCAGCAGCTTTCAGGGCTGGGCCGGGGAGCTGTTTTTT.

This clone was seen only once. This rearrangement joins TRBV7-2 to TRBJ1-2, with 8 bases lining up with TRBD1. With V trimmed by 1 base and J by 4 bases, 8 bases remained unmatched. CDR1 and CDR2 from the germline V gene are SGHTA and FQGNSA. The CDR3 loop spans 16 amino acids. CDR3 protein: CASSLGPTGAGYGYTF. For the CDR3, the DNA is TGTGCCAGCAGCTTAGGCCCGACAGGGGCGGGCTATGGCTACACCTTC.

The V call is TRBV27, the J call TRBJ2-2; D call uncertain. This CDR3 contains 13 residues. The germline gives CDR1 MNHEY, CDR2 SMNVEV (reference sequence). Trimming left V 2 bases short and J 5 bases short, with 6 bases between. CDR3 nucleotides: TGTGCCAGCAGTTTAATCGGTACCGGGGAGCTGTTTTTT. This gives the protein CASSLIGTGELFF.

The CDR3 nucleotides read TGTGCCAGCAGCGTAGACTACTCGAGCTCCTACAATGAGCAGTTCTTC. Translated, it gives CASSVDYSSSYNEQFF. This chain uses TRBV9 with TRBJ2-1; no reliable D call. V shed 0 bases and J shed 0 bases, with 10 bases lying between them. This CDR3 is 16 amino acids long. Per germline, CDR1 SGDLS and CDR2 YYNGEE.

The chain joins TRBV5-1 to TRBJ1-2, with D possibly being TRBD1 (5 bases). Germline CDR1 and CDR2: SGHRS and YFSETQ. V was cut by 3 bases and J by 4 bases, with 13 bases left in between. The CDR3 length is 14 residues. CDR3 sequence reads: CASSSRGTLYGYTF. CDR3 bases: TGCGCCAGCAGCTCCCGGGGGACTCTCTATGGCTACACCTTC.

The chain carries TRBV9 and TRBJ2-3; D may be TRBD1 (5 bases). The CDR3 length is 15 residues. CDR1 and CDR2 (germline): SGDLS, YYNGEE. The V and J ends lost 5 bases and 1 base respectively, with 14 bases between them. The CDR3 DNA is TGTGCCAGCAGTGGGGCAGCCAAGGGCACAGATACGCAGTATTTT. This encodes CASSGAAKGTDTQYF.

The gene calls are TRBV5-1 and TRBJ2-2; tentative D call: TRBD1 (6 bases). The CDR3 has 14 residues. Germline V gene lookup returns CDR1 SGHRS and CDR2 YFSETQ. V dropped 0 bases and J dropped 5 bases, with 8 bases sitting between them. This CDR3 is CASSLGTDTGELFF. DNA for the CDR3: TGCGCCAGCAGCTTGGGGACAGATACCGGGGAGCTGTTTTTT. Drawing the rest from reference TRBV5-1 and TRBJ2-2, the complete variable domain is KAGVTQTPRYLIKTRGQQVTLSCSPISGHRSVSWYQQTPGQGLQFLFEYFSETQRNKGNFPGRFSGRQFSNSRSEMNVSTLELGDSALYLCASSLGTDTGELFFGEGSRLTVL.

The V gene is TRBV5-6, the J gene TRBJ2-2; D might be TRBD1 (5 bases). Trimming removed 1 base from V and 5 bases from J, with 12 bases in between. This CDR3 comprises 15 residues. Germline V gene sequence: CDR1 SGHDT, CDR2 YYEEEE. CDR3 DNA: TGTGCCAGCAGCTTGAGGGGTGCTGGTACCGGGGAGCTGTTTTTT. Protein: CASSLRGAGTGELFF.

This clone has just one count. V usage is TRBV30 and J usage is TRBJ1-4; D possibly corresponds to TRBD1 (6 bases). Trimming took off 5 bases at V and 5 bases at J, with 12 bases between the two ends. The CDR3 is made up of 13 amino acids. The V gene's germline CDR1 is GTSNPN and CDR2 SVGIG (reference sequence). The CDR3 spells CAWSGESNEKLFF. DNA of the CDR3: TGTGCCTGGTCAGGGGAATCCAATGAAAAACTGTTTTTT. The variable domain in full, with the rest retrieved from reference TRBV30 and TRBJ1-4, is SQTIHQWPATLVQPVGSPLSLECTVEGTSNPNLYWYRQAAGRGLQLLFYSVGIGQISSEVPQNLSASRPQDRQFILSSKKLLLSDSGFYLCAWSGESNEKLFFGSGTQLSVL.

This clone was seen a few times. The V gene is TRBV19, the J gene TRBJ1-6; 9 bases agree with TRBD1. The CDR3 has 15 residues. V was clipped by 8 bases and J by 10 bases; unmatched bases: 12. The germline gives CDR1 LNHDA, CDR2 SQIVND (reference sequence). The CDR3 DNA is TGTGCCAGTCACTCAAGGGGGACAGGGTACTCACCCCTCCACTTT. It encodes CASHSRGTGYSPLHF.

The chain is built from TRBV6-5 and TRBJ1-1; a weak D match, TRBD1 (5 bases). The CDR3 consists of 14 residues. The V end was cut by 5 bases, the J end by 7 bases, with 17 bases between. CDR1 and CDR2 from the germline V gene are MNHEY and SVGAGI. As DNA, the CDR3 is TGTGCCAGCAGTCGCAGACAGAGCCCGGGTGAAGCTTTCTTT. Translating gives CASSRRQSPGEAFF.

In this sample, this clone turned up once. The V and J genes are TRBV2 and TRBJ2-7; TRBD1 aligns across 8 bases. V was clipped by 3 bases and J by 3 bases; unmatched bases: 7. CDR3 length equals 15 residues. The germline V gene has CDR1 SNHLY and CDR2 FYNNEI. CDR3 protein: CASSDAWDRHYEQYF. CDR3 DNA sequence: TGTGCCAGCAGTGATGCATGGGACAGGCACTACGAGCAGTACTTC.

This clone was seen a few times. CDR3 coding DNA: TGCGCCAGCAGCTTAGGAGCAACGTCGGCCGGTTCACCCCTCCACTTT. This gives the protein CASSLGATSAGSPLHF. The rearrangement links TRBV5-1 to TRBJ1-6, with D hard to call. The germline gives CDR1 SGHRS, CDR2 YFSETQ. This CDR3 has 16 amino acids. V was pared by 2 bases and J by 9 bases, with 18 bases between.

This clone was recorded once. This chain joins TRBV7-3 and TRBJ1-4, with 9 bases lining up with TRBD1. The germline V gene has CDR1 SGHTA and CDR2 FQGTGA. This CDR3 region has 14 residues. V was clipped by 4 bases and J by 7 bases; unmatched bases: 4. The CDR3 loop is CASSSGQGPEKLFF. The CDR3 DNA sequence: TGTGCCAGCAGCTCGGGACAGGGCCCTGAAAAACTGTTTTTT. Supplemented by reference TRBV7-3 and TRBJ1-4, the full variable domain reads GAGVSQTPSNKVTEKGKYVELRCDPISGHTALYWYRQSLGQGPEFLIYFQGTGAADDSGLPNDRFFAVRPEGSVSTLKIQRTERGDSAVYLCASSSGQGPEKLFFGSGTQLSVL.

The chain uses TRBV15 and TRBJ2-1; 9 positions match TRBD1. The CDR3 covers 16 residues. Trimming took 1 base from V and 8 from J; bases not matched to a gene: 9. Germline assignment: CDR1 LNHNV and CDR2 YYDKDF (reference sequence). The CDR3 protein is CATSRVLLQGADEQFF. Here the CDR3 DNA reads TGTGCCACCAGCAGAGTTCTATTACAGGGGGCCGATGAGCAGTTCTTC.

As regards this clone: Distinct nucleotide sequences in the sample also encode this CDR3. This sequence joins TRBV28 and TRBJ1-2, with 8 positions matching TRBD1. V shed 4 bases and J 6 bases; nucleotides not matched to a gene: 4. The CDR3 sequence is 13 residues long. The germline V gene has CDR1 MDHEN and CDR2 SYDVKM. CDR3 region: CASSSGQGDGYTF. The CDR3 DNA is TGTGCCAGCAGTTCAGGACAGGGCGATGGCTACACCTTC.

The CDR3 coding sequence is TGTGCCAGCAGTCGAACAGGGGGCGGCTATGGCTACACCTTC. This translates into CASSRTGGGYGYTF. The V gene is TRBV14, the J gene TRBJ1-2, with 9 bases identical to TRBD1. The CDR3 has 14 residues. The germline gives CDR1 SGHDN, CDR2 FVKESK. J lost 4 bases, V lost 6 bases, and 6 bases had no gene match.